The text below deals with one TCR beta chain. These data come from a study of radiotherapy plus CTLA-4 blockade in lung cancer. The CDR3 spans 15 residues. V shed 4 bases, J shed 2 bases, and the junction held 6 bases outside the gene matches. From germline, CDR1 is LNHDA and CDR2 SQIVND (reference sequence). Measured with immunoSEQ multiplex PCR; TCRdb has only the in-frame clones, and not every one. The table lists around 82,000 clones, approximately 80% of them singletons, with about 0.79% in the top ten. The chain is built from TRBV19 and TRBJ2-7; 9 positions match TRBD2. The TCR originated in a human donor with non-small cell lung cancer who had stable disease on radiotherapy plus ipilimumab. The source material was peripheral blood, sampled from a patient treated with radiotherapy plus ipilimumab. The CDR3 region is CASSRAAGGAYEQYF. DNA of the CDR3: TGTGCCAGTAGTAGGGCAGCGGGGGGAGCCTACGAGCAGTACTTC.